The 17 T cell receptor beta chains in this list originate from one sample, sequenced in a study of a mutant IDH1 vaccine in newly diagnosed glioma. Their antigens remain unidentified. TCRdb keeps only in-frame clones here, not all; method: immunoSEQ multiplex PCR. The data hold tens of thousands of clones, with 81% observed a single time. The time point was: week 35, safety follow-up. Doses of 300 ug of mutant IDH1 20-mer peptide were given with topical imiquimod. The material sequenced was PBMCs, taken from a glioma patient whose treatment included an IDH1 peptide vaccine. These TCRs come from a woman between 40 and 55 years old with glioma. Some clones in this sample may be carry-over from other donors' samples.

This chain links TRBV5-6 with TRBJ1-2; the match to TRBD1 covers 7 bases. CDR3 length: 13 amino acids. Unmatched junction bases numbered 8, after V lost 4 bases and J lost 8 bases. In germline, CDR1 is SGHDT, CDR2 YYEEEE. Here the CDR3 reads CASSGDREGGYTF. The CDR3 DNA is TGTGCCAGCAGCGGCGACAGGGAGGGCGGCTACACCTTC.

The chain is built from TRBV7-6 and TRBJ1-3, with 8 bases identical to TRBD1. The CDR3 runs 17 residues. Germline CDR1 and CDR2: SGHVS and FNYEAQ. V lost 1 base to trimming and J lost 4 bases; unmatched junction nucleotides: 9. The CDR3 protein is CASSLGPLDRVGNTIYF. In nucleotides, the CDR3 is TGTGCCAGCAGCTTAGGCCCATTGGACAGGGTGGGAAACACCATATATTTT.

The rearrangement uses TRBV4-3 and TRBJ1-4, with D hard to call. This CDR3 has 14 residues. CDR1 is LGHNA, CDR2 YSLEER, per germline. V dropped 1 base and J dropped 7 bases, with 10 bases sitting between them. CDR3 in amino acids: CASSQGQRSEKLFF. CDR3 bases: TGCGCCAGCAGCCAAGGTCAGAGAAGTGAAAAACTGTTTTTT.

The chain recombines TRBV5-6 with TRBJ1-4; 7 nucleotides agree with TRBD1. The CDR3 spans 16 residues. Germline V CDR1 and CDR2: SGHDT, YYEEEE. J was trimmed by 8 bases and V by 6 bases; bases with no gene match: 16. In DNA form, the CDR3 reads TGTGCCAGCATCACTACAGGGGACGAGTGGATGGAAAAACTGTTTTTT. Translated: CASITTGDEWMEKLFF.

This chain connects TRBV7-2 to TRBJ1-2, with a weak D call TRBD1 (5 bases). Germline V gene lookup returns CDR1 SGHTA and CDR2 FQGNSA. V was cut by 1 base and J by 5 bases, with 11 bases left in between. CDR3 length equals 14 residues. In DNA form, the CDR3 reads TGTGCCAGCAGCTTAGATAGGCAGGGATATGGCTACACCTTC. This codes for CASSLDRQGYGYTF.

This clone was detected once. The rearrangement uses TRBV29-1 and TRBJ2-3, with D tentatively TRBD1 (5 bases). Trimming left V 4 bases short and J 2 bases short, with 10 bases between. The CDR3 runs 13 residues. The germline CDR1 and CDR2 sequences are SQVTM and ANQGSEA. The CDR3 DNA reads TGCAGCGTTGGACAGAGGTTCACAGATACGCAGTATTTT. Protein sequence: CSVGQRFTDTQYF.

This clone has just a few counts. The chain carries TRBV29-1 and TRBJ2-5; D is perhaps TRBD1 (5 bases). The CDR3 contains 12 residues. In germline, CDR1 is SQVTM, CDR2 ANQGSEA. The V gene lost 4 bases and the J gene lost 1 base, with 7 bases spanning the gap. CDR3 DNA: TGCAGCGTTGCGACAGCCCAAGAGACCCAGTACTTC. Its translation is CSVATAQETQYF.

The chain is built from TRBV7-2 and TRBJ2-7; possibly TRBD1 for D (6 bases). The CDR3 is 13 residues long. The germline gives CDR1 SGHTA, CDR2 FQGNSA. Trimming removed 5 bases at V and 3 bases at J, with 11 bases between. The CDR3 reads CASSLGQYYEQYF. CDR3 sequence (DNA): TGTGCCAGCAGCCTAGGACAGTACTACGAGCAGTACTTC.

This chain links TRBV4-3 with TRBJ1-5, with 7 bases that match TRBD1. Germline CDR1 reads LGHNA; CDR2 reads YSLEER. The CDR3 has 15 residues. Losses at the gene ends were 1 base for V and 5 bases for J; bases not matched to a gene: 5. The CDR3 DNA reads TGCGCCAGCAGCCAAGGAAGGGACAGAGATCAGCCCCAGCATTTT. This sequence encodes CASSQGRDRDQPQHF.

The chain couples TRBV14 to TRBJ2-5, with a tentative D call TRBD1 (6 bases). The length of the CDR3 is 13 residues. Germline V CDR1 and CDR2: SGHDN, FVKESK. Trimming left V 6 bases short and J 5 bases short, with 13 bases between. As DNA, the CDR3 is TGTGCCAGCAGTGCAGGGGCGCAGGAGACCCAGTACTTC. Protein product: CASSAGAQETQYF.

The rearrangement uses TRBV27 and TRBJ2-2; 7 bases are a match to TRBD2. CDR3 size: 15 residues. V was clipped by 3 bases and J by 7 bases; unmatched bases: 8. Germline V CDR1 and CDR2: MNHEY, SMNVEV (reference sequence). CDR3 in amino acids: CASSLAGAGIGELFF. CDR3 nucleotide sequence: TGTGCCAGCAGTTTGGCGGGAGCGGGAATCGGGGAGCTGTTTTTT.

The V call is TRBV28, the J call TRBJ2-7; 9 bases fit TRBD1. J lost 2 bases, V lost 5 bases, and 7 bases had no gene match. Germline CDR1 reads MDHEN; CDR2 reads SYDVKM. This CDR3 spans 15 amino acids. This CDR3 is CASSTRDREAYEQYF. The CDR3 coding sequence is TGTGCCAGCAGTACCCGGGACAGGGAGGCCTACGAGCAGTACTTC.

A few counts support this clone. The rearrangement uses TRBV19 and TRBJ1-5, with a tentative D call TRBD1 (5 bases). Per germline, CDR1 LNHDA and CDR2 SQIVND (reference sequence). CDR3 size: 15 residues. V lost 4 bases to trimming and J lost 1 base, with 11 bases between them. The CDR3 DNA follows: TGTGCCAGTAGTAGGCAGGGAATAAGCAATCAGCCCCAGCATTTT. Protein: CASSRQGISNQPQHF. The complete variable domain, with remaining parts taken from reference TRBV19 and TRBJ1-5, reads DGGITQSPKYLFRKEGQNVTLSCEQNLNHDAMYWYRQDPGQGLRLIYYSQIVNDFQKGDIAEGYSVSREKKESFPLTVTSAQKNPTAFYLCASSRQGISNQPQHFGDGTRLSIL.

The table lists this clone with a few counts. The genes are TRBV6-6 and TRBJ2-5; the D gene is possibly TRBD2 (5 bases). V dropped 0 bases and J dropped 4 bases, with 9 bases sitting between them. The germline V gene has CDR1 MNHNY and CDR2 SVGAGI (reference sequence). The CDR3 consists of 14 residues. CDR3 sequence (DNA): TGTGCCAGCAGTTACTCGGTAGAGGGAGAGACCCAGTACTTC. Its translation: CASSYSVEGETQYF.

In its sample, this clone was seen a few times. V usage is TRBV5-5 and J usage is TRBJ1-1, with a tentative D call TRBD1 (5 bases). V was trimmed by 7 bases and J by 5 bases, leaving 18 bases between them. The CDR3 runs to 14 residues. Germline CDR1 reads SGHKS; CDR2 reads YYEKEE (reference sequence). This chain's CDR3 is CASLDPGGETEAFF. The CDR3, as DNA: TGTGCCAGCTTGGACCCGGGGGGGGAAACTGAAGCTTTCTTT.

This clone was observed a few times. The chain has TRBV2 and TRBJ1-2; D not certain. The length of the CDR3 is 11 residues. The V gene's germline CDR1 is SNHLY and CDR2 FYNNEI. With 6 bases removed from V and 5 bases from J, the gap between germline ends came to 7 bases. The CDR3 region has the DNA TGTGCCAGCAGGGGTGTATATGGCTACACCTTC. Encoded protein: CASRGVYGYTF.

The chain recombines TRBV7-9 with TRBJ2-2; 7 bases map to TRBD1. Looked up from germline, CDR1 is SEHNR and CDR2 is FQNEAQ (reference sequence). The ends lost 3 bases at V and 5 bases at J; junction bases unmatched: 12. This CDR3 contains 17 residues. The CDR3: CASSFPGQTMTTGELFF. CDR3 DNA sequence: TGTGCCAGCAGCTTCCCGGGACAGACGATGACTACCGGGGAGCTGTTTTTT.